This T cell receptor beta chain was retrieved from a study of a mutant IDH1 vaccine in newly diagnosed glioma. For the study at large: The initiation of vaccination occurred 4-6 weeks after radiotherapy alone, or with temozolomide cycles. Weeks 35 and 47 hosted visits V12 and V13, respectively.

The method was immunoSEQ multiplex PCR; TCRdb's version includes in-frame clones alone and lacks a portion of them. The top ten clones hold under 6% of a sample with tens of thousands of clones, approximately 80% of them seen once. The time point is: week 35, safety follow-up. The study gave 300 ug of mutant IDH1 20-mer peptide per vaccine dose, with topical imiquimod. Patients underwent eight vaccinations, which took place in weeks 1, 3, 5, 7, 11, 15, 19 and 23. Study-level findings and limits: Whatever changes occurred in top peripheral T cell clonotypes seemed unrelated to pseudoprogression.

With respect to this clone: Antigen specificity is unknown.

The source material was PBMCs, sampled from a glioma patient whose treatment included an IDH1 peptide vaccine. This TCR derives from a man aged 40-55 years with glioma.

CDR3 sequence reads: CASSIRAGELFF. CDR3 in DNA: TGTGCCAGTAGTATCAGGGCCGGGGAGCTGTTTTTT. The V call is TRBV19, the J call TRBJ2-2; perhaps TRBD1 as D (5 bases). The CDR3 is made up of 12 amino acids. V shed 3 bases and J shed 6 bases, with 5 bases lying between them. The germline CDR1 and CDR2 sequences are LNHDA and SQIVND (reference sequence). Drawing the rest from reference TRBV19 and TRBJ2-2, the complete variable domain is DGGITQSPKYLFRKEGQNVTLSCEQNLNHDAMYWYRQDPGQGLRLIYYSQIVNDFQKGDIAEGYSVSREKKESFPLTVTSAQKNPTAFYLCASSIRAGELFFGEGSRLTVL.